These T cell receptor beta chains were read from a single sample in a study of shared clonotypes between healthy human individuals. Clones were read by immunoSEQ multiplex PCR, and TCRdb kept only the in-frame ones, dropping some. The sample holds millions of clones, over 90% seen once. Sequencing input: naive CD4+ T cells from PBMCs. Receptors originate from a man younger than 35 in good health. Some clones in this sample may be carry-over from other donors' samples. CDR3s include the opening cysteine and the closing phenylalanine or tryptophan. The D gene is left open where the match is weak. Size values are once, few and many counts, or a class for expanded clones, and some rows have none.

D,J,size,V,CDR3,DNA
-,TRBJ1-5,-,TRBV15,CATSSTGNWQPQHF,TGTGCCACCAGCAGCACAGGGAACTGGCAGCCCCAGCATTTT
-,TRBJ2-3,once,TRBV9,CASSVLGTSDTQYF,TGTGCCAGCAGCGTACTTGGGACTTCGGATACGCAGTATTTT
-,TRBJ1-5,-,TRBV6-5,CASRSRAGGNQPQHF,TGTGCCAGCAGGTCAAGGGCAGGGGGCAATCAGCCCCAGCATTTT
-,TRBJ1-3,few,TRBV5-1,CASSWTASGNTIYF,TGCGCCAGCAGCTGGACAGCCTCTGGAAACACCATATATTTT
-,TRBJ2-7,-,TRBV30,CAGRAASSYEQYF,TGTGCGGGGCGGGCCGCCAGCTCCTACGAGCAGTACTTC
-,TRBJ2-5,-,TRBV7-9,CASSLGVGLSQYF,TGTGCCAGCAGCTTAGGAGTCGGGCTCAGCCAGTACTTC
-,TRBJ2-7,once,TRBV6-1,CASSEGGVGSYEQYF,TGTGCCAGCAGTGAAGGGGGGGTAGGGAGCTACGAGCAGTACTTC
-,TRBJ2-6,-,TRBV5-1,CASSPGVSGANVLTF,TGCGCCAGCAGCCCGGGGGTCTCTGGGGCCAACGTCCTGACTTTC
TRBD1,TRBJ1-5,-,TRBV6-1,CASRGTGVGGQPQHF,TGTGCCAGCAGAGGGACAGGGGTTGGGGGGCAGCCCCAGCATTTT
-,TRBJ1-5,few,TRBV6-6,CASSRSNQPQHF,TGTGCCTCGTCGCGCAGCAATCAGCCCCAGCATTTT
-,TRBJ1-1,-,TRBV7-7,CASSAMGPNTEAFF,TGTGCCAGCAGCGCGATGGGGCCGAACACTGAAGCTTTCTTT
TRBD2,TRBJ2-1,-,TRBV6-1,CASRKGLAGAGEQFF,TGTGCCAGCAGAAAAGGACTAGCGGGAGCGGGTGAGCAGTTCTTC
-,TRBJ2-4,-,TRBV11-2,CASSFPVGAQNIQYF,TGTGCCAGCAGCTTTCCGGTGGGGGCACAAAACATTCAGTACTTC
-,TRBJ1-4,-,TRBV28,CASSLRRGRMVLGEKLFF,TGTGCCAGCAGTTTACGTCGGGGGCGGATGGTCTTGGGTGAAAAACTGTTTTTT
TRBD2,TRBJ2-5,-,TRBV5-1,CASSAIAGGTQETQYF,TGCGCCAGCAGCGCCATAGCGGGAGGCACCCAAGAGACCCAGTACTTC
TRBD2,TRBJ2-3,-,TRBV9,CASSYSGSTPDTQYF,TGTGCCAGCAGTTATAGCGGGAGTACCCCAGATACGCAGTATTTT
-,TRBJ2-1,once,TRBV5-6,CASSLGSGSSYNEQFF,TGTGCCAGCAGCTTGGGTTCCGGGAGCTCCTACAATGAGCAGTTCTTC
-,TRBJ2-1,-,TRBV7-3,CASSLLGLGGNEQFF,TGTGCCAGCAGCTTACTTGGACTAGGGGGTAATGAGCAGTTCTTC
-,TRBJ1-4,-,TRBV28,CASSPPGRGSGEKLFF,TGTGCCAGCAGTCCGCCCGGCAGGGGTTCGGGGGAAAAACTGTTTTTT
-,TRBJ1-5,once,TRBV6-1,CASSRVGGDDQPQHF,TGTGCCAGCAGTCGAGTTGGGGGGGACGATCAGCCCCAGCATTTT
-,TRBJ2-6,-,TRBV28,CASNWAGANVLTF,TGTGCCAGCAACTGGGCTGGGGCCAACGTCCTGACTTTC
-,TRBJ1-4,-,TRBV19,CASSIIRGEKLFF,TGTGCCAGTAGTATTATCCGGGGAGAAAAACTGTTTTTT
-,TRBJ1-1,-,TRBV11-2,CASSFVGAEAFF,TGTGCCAGCAGCTTTGTGGGGGCTGAAGCTTTCTTT
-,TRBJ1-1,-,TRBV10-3,CAISEKRPDTEAFF,TGTGCCATCAGTGAGAAGAGGCCGGACACTGAAGCTTTCTTT
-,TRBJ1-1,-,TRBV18,CASSLSQVGGRNTEAFF,TGTGCCAGCTCCCTTAGCCAGGTCGGGGGTCGTAACACTGAAGCTTTCTTT
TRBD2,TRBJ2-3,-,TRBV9,CASSVGGLAGSQDTQYF,TGTGCCAGCAGCGTAGGGGGACTAGCGGGGTCCCAGGATACGCAGTATTTT
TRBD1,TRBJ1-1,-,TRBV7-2,CASCRTGGQNTEAFF,TGTGCCAGCTGCCGGACAGGGGGCCAGAACACTGAAGCTTTCTTT
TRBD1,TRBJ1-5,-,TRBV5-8,CASSLKQGDQPQHF,TGTGCCAGCAGCTTGAAACAGGGGGATCAGCCCCAGCATTTT
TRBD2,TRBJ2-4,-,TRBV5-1,CASSLDGTSGRGGRNIQYF,TGCGCCAGCAGCTTGGATGGGACTAGCGGGAGAGGGGGCCGCAACATTCAGTACTTC
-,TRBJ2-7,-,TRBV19,CASSNQGGYEQYF,TGTGCCAGTAGTAACCAGGGAGGCTACGAGCAGTACTTC
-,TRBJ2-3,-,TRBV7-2,CASRGTLSTDTQYF,TGTGCCAGCAGGGGGACCCTGAGCACAGATACGCAGTATTTT
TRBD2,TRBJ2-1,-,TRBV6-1,CASSGRAGGPSEQFF,TGTGCCAGCAGTGGACGAGCGGGAGGGCCATCTGAGCAGTTCTTC
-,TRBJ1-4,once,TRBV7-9,CASSLGGLNEKLFF,TGTGCCAGCAGCTTAGGGGGACTCAATGAAAAACTGTTTTTT
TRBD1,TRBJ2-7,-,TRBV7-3,CASSVDRGNEQYF,TGTGCCAGCAGCGTGGACAGGGGTAACGAGCAGTACTTC
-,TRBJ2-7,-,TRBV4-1,CASSQDENLSADRLRVYEQYF,TGCGCCAGCAGCCAAGATGAAAATCTATCCGCCGACCGCCTACGAGTCTACGAGCAGTACTTC
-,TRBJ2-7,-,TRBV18,CASSPGNPYEQYF,TGTGCCAGCTCACCAGGGAACCCCTACGAGCAGTACTTC
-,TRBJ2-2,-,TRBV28,CASSVRPNTGELFF,TGTGCCAGCAGTGTAAGACCGAACACCGGGGAGCTGTTTTTT
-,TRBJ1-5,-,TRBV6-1,CASSEAEQRDNQPQHF,TGTGCCAGCAGTGAAGCAGAACAGCGGGACAATCAGCCCCAGCATTTT